These 7 T cell receptor beta chains were sequenced from one sample in a study of T cells in Graves' hyperthyroidism and ophthalmopathy. The investigators amplified TCR beta CDR3 regions from RNA transcripts. The primer set for the first-round RT-PCR of the TCR CDR3 was HTBI. TCRdb re-called the multiplex PCR reads with MiXCR, one entry per CDR3 protein. The sample holds about 640,000 distinct CDR3 sequences, less than 25% seen once. Sample: blood. The source of these receptors is a man under 40 with Graves' ophthalmopathy.

This clonotype was recorded at least ten times. This chain links TRBV28 with TRBJ2-3; 10 nucleotides line up with TRBD2. CDR1 is MDHEN and CDR2 is SYDVKM in the germline V gene. This CDR3 is built from 18 residues. The trim removed 7 bases at V and 3 bases at J, leaving 16 bases unmatched. The CDR3 nucleotides read TGTGCCAGCATTCCATCCGTAGGTAGCGGGAGGATAACAGATACGCAGTATTTT. It translates to CASIPSVGSGRITDTQYF. The whole variable domain, filled in from reference TRBV28 and TRBJ2-3, reads DVKVTQSSRYLVKRTGEKVFLECVQDMDHENMFWYRQDPGLGLRLIYFSYDVKMKEKGDIPEGYSVSREKKERFSLILESASTNQTSMYLCASIPSVGSGRITDTQYFGPGTRLTVL.

CDR3: CASSYGTGGTEAFF. CDR3 nucleotide sequence: TGTGCCAGCAGCTATGGGACAGGGGGAACTGAAGCTTTCTTT. The chain recombines TRBV5-5 with TRBJ1-1; TRBD1 matches 11 bases. CDR1 and CDR2 from the germline V gene are SGHKS and YYEKEE (reference sequence). This CDR3 is 14 amino acids long. Trimming at V came to 3 bases and at J to 5 bases, leaving 3 bases not matched to a gene. Filled out from reference TRBV5-5 and TRBJ1-1, the complete variable domain reads DAGVTQSPTHLIKTRGQQVTLRCSPISGHKSVSWYQQVLGQGPQFIFQYYEKEERGRGNFPDRFSARQFPNYSSELNVNALLLGDSALYLCASSYGTGGTEAFFGQGTRLTVV.

The genes are TRBV28 and TRBJ1-3, with D unresolved. This CDR3 has 14 amino acids. V lost 2 bases to trimming and J lost 2 bases, with 7 bases between them. Germline CDR1 reads MDHEN; CDR2 reads SYDVKM. The CDR3 DNA reads as TGTGCCAGCAGTTTAAAGGGTACTGGAAACACCATATATTTT. Its translation is CASSLKGTGNTIYF. Drawing the rest from reference TRBV28 and TRBJ1-3, the complete variable domain is DVKVTQSSRYLVKRTGEKVFLECVQDMDHENMFWYRQDPGLGLRLIYFSYDVKMKEKGDIPEGYSVSREKKERFSLILESASTNQTSMYLCASSLKGTGNTIYFGEGSWLTVV.

This sequence joins TRBV3-1 and TRBJ2-3, with D perhaps being TRBD1 or TRBD2 (5 bases each). This CDR3 comprises 14 residues. V was clipped by 5 bases and J by 4 bases, with 13 bases between them. Germline V gene lookup returns CDR1 LGHDT and CDR2 YNNKEL (reference sequence). CDR3 residues: CASSTGASPDTQYF. DNA for the CDR3: TGTGCCAGCAGCACCGGGGCCTCCCCAGATACGCAGTATTTT.

This clonotype turned up a few times. V usage is TRBV20-1 and J usage is TRBJ1-5; 10 bases agree with TRBD1. The junction had 8 bases not matched to a gene; V was cut back by 3 bases and J by 0 bases. Germline loops: CDR1 DFQATT, CDR2 SNEGSKA (reference sequence). The CDR3 has 17 amino acids. The CDR3 nucleotides read TGCAGTGCTAGTGACAGGGGGCGTCCCTATAGCAATCAGCCCCAGCATTTT. This translates into CSASDRGRPYSNQPQHF.

This clonotype turned up a few times. The chain joins TRBV6-2 or TRBV6-3 to TRBJ2-7; D is possibly TRBD2 (5 bases). From germline, CDR1 is MNHEY and CDR2 SVGEGT. V lost 0 bases and J 1 base, leaving 7 bases between the germline ends. The CDR3 loop spans 14 amino acids. The CDR3 nucleotides are TGTGCCAGCAGTTACTCTTGGAGGTCCTACGAGCAGTACTTC. It codes for CASSYSWRSYEQYF.

This clonotype showed up many times. The chain uses TRBV18 and TRBJ2-7, with TRBD1 matching over 7 bases. CDR1 KGHSH and CDR2 LQKENI come from the germline V gene. V was pared by 3 bases and J by 0 bases, with 8 bases of the junction left unmatched. CDR3 size: 16 residues. In nucleotides, the CDR3 is TGTGCCAGCTCACCCAAAGGGACAGTGAGCTCCTACGAGCAGTACTTC. Translated, it gives CASSPKGTVSSYEQYF. Using reference TRBV18 and TRBJ2-7 for the parts outside the CDR3, the full variable domain is NAGVMQNPRHLVRRRGQEARLRCSPMKGHSHVYWYRQLPEEGLKFMVYLQKENIIDESGMPKERFSAEFPKEGPSILRIQQVVRGDSAAYFCASSPKGTVSSYEQYFGPGTRLTVT.